The source of this TCR beta chain is a study of blood T cell repertoires in COVID-19. Study details: Both acute and convalescent COVID-19 samples were obtained from the United States, Italy and Spain. PBMCs, B-cell-depleted T cells, or T cells were the source of the cDNA or gDNA that made up the material.

Original processing notes: Reference gene primer amplification gave estimated nucleated cell counts. Produced via immunoSEQ multiplex PCR; TCRdb's table is partial and in-frame only. V, J and clone size are taken as reported in that table, and D and trimming were inferred from the DNA itself. The sample records hundreds of thousands of clones, around 80% being singletons. The V and J ends lost 5 bases and 7 bases respectively, with 23 bases between them. CDR3 length equals 17 residues. Germline loops: CDR1 SSHAT, CDR2 FNYEAQ (reference sequence). The material sequenced was peripheral blood. This sequence originates from a man in his thirties or forties with active or convalescent COVID-19. The chain uses TRBV7-7 and TRBJ2-2; a weak D match, TRBD1 (6 bases). This CDR3 is CASSPLGAGAGGGELFF. CDR3 sequence (DNA): TGTGCCAGCAGCCCCTTAGGAGCAGGGGCTGGGGGCGGGGAGCTGTTTTTT.